The next 18 T cell receptor beta chains were all read from a single sample in a study of lymphopenia after photon versus proton radiotherapy. Produced via immunoSEQ multiplex PCR; TCRdb's table is partial and in-frame only. The table records approximately 160,000 clones, about nine tenths of them present only once. Here the sequenced sample was peripheral blood, taken from a patient treated with photon-based radiotherapy. All receptors come from a man between 50 and 59 years old with gastric cancer.

The chain joins TRBV6-5 to TRBJ2-7; D is perhaps TRBD2 (5 bases). Germline values: CDR1 MNHEY, CDR2 SVGAGI. Trimming removed 5 bases at V and 2 bases at J, with 16 bases between. This CDR3 has 15 amino acids. The CDR3 DNA follows: TGTGCCAGCAGTCCCTCGGGCCCGGGAACCTACGAGCAGTACTTC. This sequence encodes CASSPSGPGTYEQYF.

This clone occurred once. V usage is TRBV7-3 and J usage is TRBJ2-5; D is uncertain. This CDR3 has 14 amino acids. V lost 5 bases and J 4 bases, leaving 14 bases between the germline ends. Germline lookup yields CDR1 SGHTA and CDR2 FQGTGA. The CDR3 sequence is CASSPSAARETQYF. For the CDR3, the DNA is TGTGCCAGCAGCCCCAGTGCCGCCCGAGAGACCCAGTACTTC.

V usage is TRBV6-1 and J usage is TRBJ1-2, with 7 bases aligning to TRBD1. V was clipped by 4 bases and J by 2 bases; unmatched bases: 7. The CDR3 is made up of 15 amino acids. CDR1 and CDR2 from the germline V gene are MNHNS and SASEGT. The CDR3 region is CASSGQGTKNYGYTF. The CDR3 bases are TGTGCCAGCAGTGGACAGGGTACGAAAAACTATGGCTACACCTTC.

This sequence joins TRBV19 and TRBJ2-5; 9 positions match TRBD1. The CDR3 runs 14 residues. The V and J ends lost 4 bases and 5 bases, in that order; junction bases with no gene match: 5. CDR1 LNHDA and CDR2 SQIVND come from the germline V gene (reference sequence). The CDR3 protein is CASSTFDRGETQYF. As DNA, the CDR3 is TGTGCCAGTAGTACCTTCGACAGGGGGGAGACCCAGTACTTC.

The V call is TRBV18, the J call TRBJ1-4; D not certain. The CDR3 is 14 residues long. V lost 8 bases to trimming and J lost 2 bases, with 12 bases between them. Per the germline V gene, CDR1 is KGHSH and CDR2 is LQKENI. CDR3: CASTERTTNEKLFF. The CDR3 DNA reads TGTGCCAGCACAGAGCGAACTACTAATGAAAAACTGTTTTTT.

V is TRBV5-4 and J is TRBJ2-5; D uncertain. V lost 4 bases, J lost 1 base, and 8 bases lay in between. This CDR3 has 13 residues. Per the germline V gene, CDR1 is SGHNT and CDR2 is YYREEE (reference sequence). The CDR3, as DNA: TGTGCCAGCAGCACAGAATTCCAAGAGACCCAGTACTTC. This gives the protein CASSTEFQETQYF.

The chain combines TRBV6-1 with TRBJ2-5, with 10 bases lining up with TRBD1. The CDR3 consists of 14 residues. J gave up 4 bases and V 4 bases, and 3 bases lay outside the gene matches. CDR1 is MNHNS, CDR2 SASEGT, per germline. The CDR3 DNA is TGTGCCAGCAGTGTGACAGGGGGCGCAGAGACCCAGTACTTC. This translates into CASSVTGGAETQYF.

In its sample, this clone was seen once. This rearrangement joins TRBV4-1 to TRBJ2-2; TRBD2 aligns across 12 bases. Germline CDR1 MGHRA, CDR2 YSYEKL. This CDR3 spans 20 amino acids. The V segment lost 0 bases and the J segment 1 base; nucleotides outside the gene matches: 9. As DNA, the CDR3 is TGCGCCAGCAGCCAAGAAGCGCGACTAGCGGGAGTTGGGAACACCGGGGAGCTGTTTTTT. It yields the protein CASSQEARLAGVGNTGELFF.

The rearrangement links TRBV11-2 to TRBJ2-3; D remains unclear. V lost 4 bases to trimming and J lost 2 bases, with 7 bases between them. This CDR3 spans 13 amino acids. Germline loops: CDR1 SGHAT, CDR2 FQNNGV. Written as DNA, the CDR3 is TGTGCCAGCAGCTCTGAACTCACAGATACGCAGTATTTT. Translating it yields CASSSELTDTQYF.

This chain joins TRBV7-9 and TRBJ2-5, with 15 bases fitting TRBD2. This CDR3 is 17 amino acids long. The V segment lost 4 bases and the J segment 0 bases; nucleotides outside the gene matches: 3. Germline V gene data show CDR1 as SEHNR and CDR2 as FQNEAQ (reference sequence). The CDR3 sequence is CASSSGTSGRYQETQYF. CDR3 nucleotides: TGTGCCAGCAGCTCCGGGACTAGCGGGAGGTACCAAGAGACCCAGTACTTC.

DNA of the CDR3: TGTGCCAGCAGTTTATTTGGGGGGGAGAACACTGAAGCTTTCTTT. It codes for CASSLFGGENTEAFF. The genes are TRBV27 and TRBJ1-1; weak D call: TRBD1 (5 bases). Germline V CDR1 and CDR2: MNHEY, SMNVEV (reference sequence). CDR3 size: 15 residues. V was shortened by 1 base and J by 1 base, with 10 bases between the two germline ends.

This clone was observed a few times. The gene calls are TRBV10-2 and TRBJ2-3; D gene unclear. The germline CDR1 and CDR2 sequences are WSHSY and SAAADI. The V end was cut by 8 bases, the J end by 2 bases, with 23 bases between. This CDR3 spans 17 amino acids. The CDR3 protein is CASSADLLIRNTDTQYF. Here the CDR3 DNA reads TGCGCCAGCTCGGCTGACTTATTAATACGGAACACAGATACGCAGTATTTT.

In nucleotides, the CDR3 is TGTGCCAGTAGTTCGACAGGGATGAACACTGAAGCTTTCTTT. Translation gives CASSSTGMNTEAFF. The chain is built from TRBV19 and TRBJ1-1, with 7 bases fitting TRBD1. Germline V CDR1 and CDR2: LNHDA, SQIVND (reference sequence). There are 14 residues in the CDR3. After removal of 5 bases from V and 0 bases from J, the junction contained 3 bases not matched to a gene.

The rearrangement joins TRBV19 to TRBJ2-7; 8 positions agree with TRBD2. This CDR3 region has 15 residues. V lost 1 base, J lost 2 bases, and 4 bases stayed unmatched. Germline CDR1 LNHDA, CDR2 SQIVND (reference sequence). The CDR3 here is CASSIVAGSPYEQYF. The CDR3 nucleotides read TGTGCCAGTAGTATAGTAGCGGGATCCCCCTACGAGCAGTACTTC.

This chain links TRBV11-3 with TRBJ2-1; 10 nucleotides align to TRBD2. Unmatched junction bases numbered 4, after V lost 5 bases and J lost 3 bases. CDR1 is SGHNT and CDR2 is YENEEA in the germline V gene. The CDR3 extends over 15 amino acids. CDR3 protein: CASSQRTSGYNEQFF. DNA of the CDR3: TGTGCCAGCAGCCAACGGACTAGCGGCTACAATGAGCAGTTCTTC.

This chain uses TRBV6-5 with TRBJ2-5; D might be TRBD1 (6 bases). Germline lookup yields CDR1 MNHEY and CDR2 SVGAGI. The CDR3 length is 15 residues. V lost 5 bases, J lost 1 base, and 14 bases lay in between. CDR3 residues: CASSMDSPAQETQYF. In nucleotides, the CDR3 is TGTGCCAGCAGTATGGACAGTCCAGCCCAAGAGACCCAGTACTTC.

J is TRBJ1-5 and V is TRBV2; TRBD1 might be the D (5 bases). The CDR3 covers 15 residues. Trimming stripped 2 bases from V and 1 base from J, with 9 bases between. Germline V gene data show CDR1 as SNHLY and CDR2 as FYNNEI. CDR3 region: CASSEWAGSNQPQHF. The DNA for the CDR3 is TGTGCCAGCAGTGAATGGGCAGGGAGCAATCAGCCCCAGCATTTT.

The chain carries TRBV30 and TRBJ2-7; D gene unclear. This CDR3 comprises 11 residues. Germline V lookup: CDR1 GTSNPN, CDR2 SVGIG (reference sequence). V lost 4 bases to trimming and J lost 0 bases, with 4 bases between them. This CDR3 reads CAWTSSYEQYF. In nucleotides, the CDR3 is TGTGCCTGGACTAGCTCCTACGAGCAGTACTTC.